A single sample is the source of the 29 T cell receptor beta chains below, sequenced in a study of radiotherapy plus CTLA-4 blockade in lung cancer. Profiling relied on immunoSEQ multiplex PCR, and the TCRdb table lists in-frame clones only, not all of them. Of tens of thousands of clones in the sample, less than 85% were seen once. Sequenced material: peripheral blood, taken from a patient treated with radiotherapy plus ipilimumab. These receptors came from a human donor with non-small cell lung cancer who had a complete response to radiotherapy plus ipilimumab.

The chain employs TRBV5-4 and TRBJ1-6, with TRBD1 identical over 7 bases. The ends lost 4 bases at V and 4 bases at J; junction bases unmatched: 8. Germline loops: CDR1 SGHNT, CDR2 YYREEE (reference sequence). The CDR3 is 16 amino acids. In nucleotides, the CDR3 is TGTGCCAGCAGCACCGGGACAGAGGGTTATAATTCACCCCTCCACTTT. Amino acid sequence: CASSTGTEGYNSPLHF.

The V gene is TRBV7-8, the J gene TRBJ2-5; no reliable D call. This CDR3 comprises 15 residues. The germline V gene has CDR1 SGHVS and CDR2 FQNEAQ. The ends were cut back, 5 bases at V and 5 bases at J, with 18 bases in the middle. CDR3 loop: CASSLSNFQLETQYF. For the CDR3, the DNA is TGTGCCAGCAGCCTTTCCAACTTTCAATTGGAGACCCAGTACTTC. The entire variable domain, with the rest obtained from reference TRBV7-8 and TRBJ2-5, is as follows: GAGVSQSPRYKVAKRGQDVALRCDPISGHVSLFWYQQALGQGPEFLTYFQNEAQLDKSGLPSDRFFAERPEGSVSTLKIQRTQQEDSAVYLCASSLSNFQLETQYFGPGTRLLVL.

This chain connects TRBV6-1 to TRBJ2-2, with 15 nucleotides matching TRBD2. V gave up 6 bases and J gave up 5 bases; unmatched junction bases: 1. This CDR3 is built from 15 residues. Germline-derived CDR1 and CDR2 are MNHNS and SASEGT. The DNA for the CDR3 is TGTGCCAGCAGCGGACTAGCGGGAGGGACCGGGGAGCTGTTTTTT. Protein sequence: CASSGLAGGTGELFF.

V usage is TRBV30 and J usage is TRBJ1-2; no definite D call. V lost 5 bases and J 3 bases, leaving 7 bases between the germline ends. CDR1 GTSNPN and CDR2 SVGIG come from the germline V gene (reference sequence). This CDR3 has 11 residues. The chain's CDR3 is CAWSSYYGYTF. CDR3 in DNA: TGTGCCTGGTCATCATACTATGGCTACACCTTC.

The chain couples TRBV5-1 to TRBJ1-1; D gene uncertain. The germline CDR1 and CDR2 sequences are SGHRS and YFSETQ. The CDR3 length is 15 residues. The V end lost 0 bases, the J end lost 4 bases, and 13 bases lay between the germline ends. CDR3 amino acids: CASSLEAREGTEAFF. In DNA, the CDR3 is TGCGCCAGCAGCTTGGAAGCCCGGGAGGGCACTGAAGCTTTCTTT.

The CDR3 is CASSPSSLAAYEQYF. The CDR3 DNA reads TGTGCCAGTTCCCCCTCATCACTAGCGGCTTACGAGCAGTACTTC. This chain connects TRBV19 to TRBJ2-5, with 8 bases matching TRBD2. The J call may be wrong; the DNA end is better matched by TRBJ2-7. Germline lookup yields CDR1 LNHDA and CDR2 SQIVND (reference sequence). The CDR3 covers 15 residues.

The rearrangement uses TRBV4-1 and TRBJ2-1, with 11 positions matching TRBD2. The V gene end was trimmed by 4 bases and the J gene end by 5 bases; junction bases not matched to a gene: 4. CDR1 is MGHRA and CDR2 is YSYEKL in the germline V gene. The CDR3 length is 15 residues. The chain's CDR3 is CASSRQLAGDNEQFF. The CDR3 coding sequence is TGCGCCAGCAGCCGACAACTAGCGGGAGACAATGAGCAGTTCTTC.

V is TRBV9 and J is TRBJ2-7; TRBD1 is a possible D gene (5 bases). V was shortened by 4 bases and J by 5 bases, with 13 bases between the two germline ends. The CDR3 runs 13 residues. CDR1 SGDLS and CDR2 YYNGEE come from the germline V gene. In nucleotides, the CDR3 is TGTGCCAGCAGCATAACAGGTGGGCACGAGCAGTACTTC. Its protein product is CASSITGGHEQYF.

The chain employs TRBV7-2 and TRBJ1-1; D not resolved. The V end lost 2 bases, the J end lost 11 bases, and 15 bases lay between the germline ends. The CDR3 has 13 residues. The V gene's germline CDR1 is SGHTA and CDR2 FQGNSA. CDR3 loop: CASSLTGGMQAFF. CDR3 nucleotides: TGTGCCAGCAGCTTAACTGGAGGGATGCAGGCTTTCTTT.

This clone has a handful of counts. The sample has other DNA sequences that encode this CDR3 too. The chain recombines TRBV19 with TRBJ2-2, with D uncertain. V was shortened by 2 bases and J by 4 bases, with 2 bases between the two germline ends. CDR3 size: 12 residues. Germline V gene lookup returns CDR1 LNHDA and CDR2 SQIVND (reference sequence). CDR3 nucleotides: TGTGCCAGTAGTATACGCACCGGGGAGCTGTTTTTT. It is translated as CASSIRTGELFF.

This chain connects TRBV11-3 to TRBJ2-7; 7 bases line up with TRBD2. Germline CDR1 reads SGHNT; CDR2 reads YENEEA. After removal of 5 bases from V and 0 bases from J, the junction contained 4 bases not matched to a gene. The CDR3 totals 14 residues. The DNA of the CDR3 is TGTGCCAGCAGCCGCGGCGGGAGCTCCTACGAGCAGTACTTC. It codes for CASSRGGSSYEQYF.

V and J are TRBV6-5 and TRBJ1-6; no reliable D call. This CDR3 has 14 amino acids. Germline CDR1 is MNHEY and CDR2 is SVGAGI. The ends were cut back, 1 base at V and 7 bases at J, with 8 bases in the middle. CDR3 in amino acids: CASSYLAGNSPLHF. In nucleotides, the CDR3 is TGTGCCAGCAGTTACTTAGCGGGGAATTCACCCCTCCACTTT.

The chain uses TRBV2 and TRBJ1-6; the D is unclear. V lost 6 bases and J 0 bases, leaving 9 bases between the germline ends. Germline CDR1 reads SNHLY; CDR2 reads FYNNEI. CDR3 size: 15 residues. The DNA of the CDR3 is TGTGCCAGCAGGGTACTGAGCTCCTATAATTCACCCCTCCACTTT. Translated: CASRVLSSYNSPLHF.

The chain combines TRBV7-8 with TRBJ2-5; no definite D call. The germline V gene encodes CDR1 SGHVS and CDR2 FQNEAQ. This CDR3 comprises 12 residues. Between the trimmed V and J ends, which lost 4 bases and 5 bases, there was a span of 8 bases. CDR3 amino acids: CASSSSRETQYF. In DNA, the CDR3 is TGTGCCAGCAGCTCAAGTCGGGAGACCCAGTACTTC.

The V and J genes are TRBV5-3 and TRBJ2-5; TRBD1 matches 7 bases. TRBV5-3 is reported as an ORF; its role is uncertain. The CDR3 is 11 amino acids. The junction had 7 bases not matched to a gene; V was cut back by 4 bases and J by 13 bases. The CDR3 DNA sequence: TGTGCCAGAAGCCAGGACCCAGGGGGGTACTTC. Translating it yields CARSQDPGGYF.

The chain is built from TRBV5-4 and TRBJ2-1; a weak D match, TRBD2 (5 bases). The CDR3 is 16 residues long. V lost 2 bases to trimming and J lost 3 bases, with 15 bases between them. The V gene's germline CDR1 is SGHNT and CDR2 YYREEE (reference sequence). DNA of the CDR3: TGTGCCAGCAGCTTTAGCGCGGAGCCTATCTACAATGAGCAGTTCTTC. Translated, it gives CASSFSAEPIYNEQFF.

The chain couples TRBV28 to TRBJ2-7, with 8 positions matching TRBD2. CDR3 length: 14 residues. Germline CDR1 and CDR2: MDHEN and SYDVKM. The V gene end was trimmed by 7 bases and the J gene end by 0 bases; junction bases not matched to a gene: 5. CDR3 loop: CASIRGGSSYEQYF. CDR3 DNA: TGTGCCAGCATTCGCGGGGGGAGCTCCTACGAGCAGTACTTC.

CDR3 sequence reads: CASTQAGGPTDTQYF. In DNA form, the CDR3 reads TGTGCCAGCACCCAAGCGGGGGGGCCCACAGATACGCAGTATTTT. This chain joins TRBV13 and TRBJ2-3; 10 positions agree with TRBD2. The J segment lost 2 bases and the V segment lost 7 bases, leaving 6 bases of the junction unmatched. The germline V gene has CDR1 PRHDT and CDR2 FYEKMQ (reference sequence). The CDR3 length is 15 residues.

For the CDR3, the DNA is TGTGCCAGCAGTTACTATTCCGGGAGATTATACAATGAGCAGTTCTTC. Translating gives CASSYYSGRLYNEQFF. The chain recombines TRBV6-5 with TRBJ2-1, with D perhaps TRBD2 (6 bases). The CDR3 runs to 16 residues. The germline V gene encodes CDR1 MNHEY and CDR2 SVGAGI. V dropped 1 base and J dropped 4 bases, with 14 bases sitting between them.

The chain has TRBV28 and TRBJ2-7, with TRBD2 as a possible D gene (6 bases). The length of the CDR3 is 14 residues. The germline gives CDR1 MDHEN, CDR2 SYDVKM. Trimming took 6 bases from V and 3 from J, leaving 15 bases between them. CDR3 bases: TGTGCCAGCAGAGACGGGACTCCAAGCTACGAGCAGTACTTC. Its protein product is CASRDGTPSYEQYF.

The chain uses TRBV5-1 and TRBJ2-5, with TRBD1 matching 7 bases. The junction had 2 bases not matched to a gene; V was cut back by 1 base and J by 5 bases. The CDR3 sequence is 13 residues long. Germline V gene sequence: CDR1 SGHRS, CDR2 YFSETQ. CDR3 sequence: CASSLLGGETQYF. DNA for the CDR3: TGCGCCAGCAGCTTGTTAGGGGGCGAGACCCAGTACTTC.

The chain carries TRBV4-3 and TRBJ2-1; 7 nucleotides match TRBD2. Germline assignment: CDR1 LGHNA and CDR2 YSLEER. CDR3 size: 16 residues. The V and J ends lost 0 bases and 4 bases, in that order; junction bases with no gene match: 6. CDR3 protein: CASSQEAGVEYNEQFF. CDR3 in DNA: TGCGCCAGCAGCCAAGAGGCGGGGGTGGAGTACAATGAGCAGTTCTTC.

The rearrangement uses TRBV12-2 and TRBJ2-2; the DNA was not used to check the table's D call, TRBD1. TRBV12-2 constitutes a pseudogene. The CDR3 extends over 15 amino acids. CDR3 sequence reads: CASRLGDRLTGELFF. CDR3 in DNA: TGTGCAAGTCGCCTAGGAGACAGACTCACCGGGGAGCTGTTTTTT.

This chain joins TRBV5-5 and TRBJ2-7, with D possibly matching TRBD1 (5 bases). The V end was cut by 2 bases, the J end by 2 bases, with 11 bases between. This CDR3 has 14 amino acids. CDR1 is SGHKS, CDR2 YYEKEE, per germline (reference sequence). CDR3 sequence reads: CASSFSDTTYEQYF. The CDR3 region has the DNA TGTGCCAGCAGCTTCTCGGACACTACCTACGAGCAGTACTTC.

The J gene is TRBJ1-3, the V gene TRBV6-4; D gene uncertain. The length of the CDR3 is 16 residues. Germline V gives CDR1 MRHNA, CDR2 SNTAGT. The germline V and J ends were trimmed by 1 base and 6 bases, with 16 bases remaining between them. This CDR3 is CASSDCPAPVENTIYF. The CDR3, as DNA: TGTGCCAGCAGTGACTGCCCTGCCCCGGTTGAAAACACCATATATTTT.

This chain's CDR3 is CASSSSGDSYNEQFF. As DNA, the CDR3 is TGTGCCAGCAGTTCGAGCGGGGACTCCTACAATGAGCAGTTCTTC. V usage is TRBV27 and J usage is TRBJ2-1, with 7 bases identical to TRBD2. Germline values: CDR1 MNHEY, CDR2 SMNVEV (reference sequence). Germline trimming cut 4 bases from V and 0 bases from J; bases unmatched to any gene: 3. This CDR3 contains 15 residues.

CDR3 DNA: TGTGCCAGCAGTGAATATCTGGGCCAGACCCTAGCCAAAAACATTCAGTACTTC. This gives the protein CASSEYLGQTLAKNIQYF. The chain uses TRBV25-1 and TRBJ2-4; D not resolved. CDR1 and CDR2 from the germline V gene are MGHDK and SYGVNS. CDR3 length: 18 residues. V lost 0 bases and J lost 0, with 15 bases in between. Full variable domain (rest looked up from reference TRBV25-1 and TRBJ2-4): EADIYQTPRYLVIGTGKKITLECSQTMGHDKMYWYQQDPGMELHLIHYSYGVNSTEKGDLSSESTVSRIRTEHFPLTLESARPSHTSQYLCASSEYLGQTLAKNIQYFGAGTRLSVL.

In its sample, this clone was seen a few times. The chain couples TRBV7-9 to TRBJ2-7, with TRBD1 matching 9 bases. V gave up 4 bases and J gave up 3 bases; unmatched junction bases: 10. This CDR3 contains 16 residues. Germline V gene sequence: CDR1 SEHNR, CDR2 FQNEAQ (reference sequence). The CDR3 spells CASSSRTQGQGYEQYF. The CDR3 bases are TGTGCCAGCAGCTCACGCACCCAGGGACAGGGCTACGAGCAGTACTTC.

This clone was found once. The chain carries TRBV5-1 and TRBJ1-2, with 8 nucleotides matching TRBD1. The J segment lost 1 base and the V segment lost 3 bases, leaving 8 bases of the junction unmatched. The CDR3 length is 16 residues. Germline loops: CDR1 SGHRS, CDR2 YFSETQ. The CDR3 loop is CASSSGQGTGNYGYTF. DNA of the CDR3: TGCGCCAGCAGCTCAGGACAGGGAACCGGTAACTATGGCTACACCTTC. The whole variable domain, remainder taken from reference TRBV5-1 and TRBJ1-2, is KAGVTQTPRYLIKTRGQQVTLSCSPISGHRSVSWYQQTPGQGLQFLFEYFSETQRNKGNFPGRFSGRQFSNSRSEMNVSTLELGDSALYLCASSSGQGTGNYGYTFGSGTRLTVV.